These 31 T cell receptor beta chains share one sample of origin, sequenced in a study of blood T cell repertoires in COVID-19. Assay: immunoSEQ multiplex PCR; the TCRdb copy retains only in-frame clones and omits some. Here the sample spans around 360,000 clones, roughly 90% being singletons. Sequenced material: PBMCs or T cells enriched from blood (not recorded which). The origin of the receptors is a woman aged 25-40 years who had recovered from COVID-19.

This clone was detected only a few times. This chain uses TRBV7-8 with TRBJ1-3, with D perhaps matching TRBD1 (5 bases). Germline CDR1 and CDR2: SGHVS and FQNEAQ. The CDR3 spans 17 residues. V shed 3 bases and J shed 1 base, with 16 bases lying between them. The CDR3 bases are TGTGCCAGCAGCTTGGAGAGACCAGGGATATCTGGAAACACCATATATTTT. Translating it yields CASSLERPGISGNTIYF.

This chain links TRBV28 with TRBJ2-1, with 8 bases that match TRBD2. Germline-derived CDR1 and CDR2 are MDHEN and SYDVKM. Germline trimming cut 4 bases from V and 3 bases from J; bases unmatched to any gene: 5. This CDR3 comprises 15 residues. The CDR3 coding sequence is TGTGCCAGCAGTTCCGGGCGGGAGGTCTACAATGAGCAGTTCTTC. This translates into CASSSGREVYNEQFF.

The V call is TRBV7-8, the J call TRBJ2-7; tentative D call: TRBD2 (5 bases). The V gene lost 2 bases and the J gene lost 6 bases, with 14 bases spanning the gap. The length of the CDR3 is 14 residues. Looked up from germline, CDR1 is SGHVS and CDR2 is FQNEAQ. The CDR3 here is CASSLWAEGFEQYF. The DNA for the CDR3 is TGTGCCAGCAGCTTATGGGCTGAGGGATTCGAGCAGTACTTC.

The chain couples TRBV14 to TRBJ2-1, with D possibly matching TRBD1 (7 bases). Germline CDR1 reads SGHDN; CDR2 reads FVKESK. Deletions cut 3 bases from V and 1 base from J, with 13 bases between. The CDR3 spans 16 residues. The CDR3 DNA reads as TGTGCCAGCAGCCACCAGGGGGACTGGTCCTACAATGAGCAGTTCTTC. It encodes CASSHQGDWSYNEQFF.

This chain links TRBV20-1 with TRBJ2-5; 7 nucleotides match TRBD2. The germline gives CDR1 DFQATT, CDR2 SNEGSKA (reference sequence). V dropped 3 bases and J dropped 3; count of bases not matched to a gene: 13. This CDR3 is 16 amino acids long. CDR3 in DNA: TGCAGTGCTAGTGGGCCCGCGGCGGGAGTTAAAGAGACCCAGTACTTC. This translates into CSASGPAAGVKETQYF.

The rearrangement links TRBV9 to TRBJ2-1, with 10 bases identical to TRBD2. The germline CDR1 and CDR2 sequences are SGDLS and YYNGEE. The V and J ends lost 3 bases and 9 bases, in that order; junction bases with no gene match: 6. The CDR3 sequence is 14 residues long. The CDR3: CASSGGLAYGEQFF. DNA of the CDR3: TGTGCCAGCAGCGGGGGACTAGCGTATGGTGAGCAGTTCTTC.

This chain uses TRBV6-1 with TRBJ2-7; 11 bases agree with TRBD2. The V and J ends lost 1 base and 4 bases, in that order; junction bases with no gene match: 12. CDR1 and CDR2 from the germline V gene are MNHNS and SASEGT. The CDR3 is 18 amino acids. The CDR3 nucleotides are TGTGCCAGCAGTGAAGGCCCCCAGATAGCGGGAGGGGAGTACGAGCAGTACTTC. Encoded protein: CASSEGPQIAGGEYEQYF.

This clone appeared once. The chain is built from TRBV3-1 (or the pseudogene TRBV3-2) and TRBJ2-2; D is perhaps TRBD1 (5 bases). CDR3 size: 16 residues. Germline V CDR1 and CDR2: LGHDT, YNNKEL (reference sequence). With 0 bases removed from V and 4 bases from J, the gap between germline ends came to 12 bases. CDR3 bases: TGTGCCAGCAGCCAAGAATGGCAGGGTGCCACCGGGGAGCTGTTTTTT. Translating gives CASSQEWQGATGELFF.

The genes are TRBV6-5 and TRBJ2-5, with TRBD2 matching over 8 bases. CDR1 MNHEY and CDR2 SVGAGI come from the germline V gene. The junction had 11 bases not matched to a gene; V was cut back by 3 bases and J by 5 bases. The CDR3 extends over 16 amino acids. The CDR3 loop reads CASSYRAGGRRETQYF. CDR3 DNA sequence: TGTGCCAGCAGTTATCGGGCGGGGGGCCGGCGGGAGACCCAGTACTTC.

V usage is TRBV5-1 and J usage is TRBJ2-2; 9 bases map to TRBD1. V trimming: 3 bases; J trimming: 5 bases; junction bases outside the gene matches: 8. Germline V CDR1 and CDR2: SGHRS, YFSETQ. The CDR3 extends over 16 amino acids. The CDR3 DNA reads as TGCGCCAGCAGCTCCGGGACAGGGCCGGGGACCGGGGAGCTGTTTTTT. This encodes CASSSGTGPGTGELFF.

The chain carries TRBV5-1 and TRBJ2-7; 7 positions agree with TRBD1. Germline V lookup: CDR1 SGHRS, CDR2 YFSETQ. V lost 3 bases and J lost 3; bases outside the gene matches: 9. There are 15 residues in the CDR3. The CDR3 loop reads CASSCYRGSLYEQYF. In DNA form, the CDR3 reads TGCGCCAGCAGCTGTTACAGGGGATCCCTCTACGAGCAGTACTTC.

The chain recombines TRBV5-5 with TRBJ2-5; 15 nucleotides align to TRBD2. The CDR3 sequence is 15 residues long. Germline V gene data show CDR1 as SGHKS and CDR2 as YYEKEE (reference sequence). Losses at the gene ends were 4 bases for V and 5 bases for J; bases not matched to a gene: 3. The CDR3 DNA follows: TGTGCCAGCAGCATAGGACTAGCGGGGGGGGAGACCCAGTACTTC. This sequence encodes CASSIGLAGGETQYF.

This clone has more than one count but fewer than ten. V and J are TRBV5-6 and TRBJ2-7, with 7 positions matching TRBD2. This CDR3 has 15 residues. With V trimmed by 4 bases and J by 2 bases, 9 bases remained unmatched. Per the germline V gene, CDR1 is SGHDT and CDR2 is YYEEEE. DNA for the CDR3: TGTGCCAGCAGCACACACCCTAGCGGCCCCTACGAGCAGTACTTC. Its protein is CASSTHPSGPYEQYF.

V is TRBV5-1 and J is TRBJ2-1; 13 bases agree with TRBD2. Trimming took 4 bases from V and 0 from J; bases not matched to a gene: 10. This CDR3 is 19 amino acids long. Germline CDR1 SGHRS, CDR2 YFSETQ. The CDR3 reads CASSIRGLAGPSSYNEQFF. The CDR3 DNA sequence: TGCGCCAGCAGCATCCGGGGACTAGCGGGGCCCAGCTCCTACAATGAGCAGTTCTTC. Full variable domain (outside the CDR3, taken from reference TRBV5-1 and TRBJ2-1): KAGVTQTPRYLIKTRGQQVTLSCSPISGHRSVSWYQQTPGQGLQFLFEYFSETQRNKGNFPGRFSGRQFSNSRSEMNVSTLELGDSALYLCASSIRGLAGPSSYNEQFFGPGTRLTVL.

The chain carries TRBV29-1 and TRBJ2-1, with 13 bases aligning to TRBD2. The CDR3 runs 13 residues. The V gene end was trimmed by 4 bases and the J gene end by 9 bases; junction bases not matched to a gene: 3. CDR1 and CDR2 from the germline V gene are SQVTM and ANQGSEA. CDR3: CSVGTSGRFEQFF. CDR3 nucleotide sequence: TGCAGCGTTGGGACTAGCGGGAGATTTGAGCAGTTCTTC.

This clone is a singleton in its sample. The CDR3, as DNA: TGTGCCAGCAGTCCCAAAACAGGGGGCACCATCTACGAGCAGTACTTC. Translating it yields CASSPKTGGTIYEQYF. The rearrangement links TRBV27 to TRBJ2-7; 9 bases line up with TRBD1. V dropped 5 bases and J dropped 3; count of bases not matched to a gene: 11. The V gene's germline CDR1 is MNHEY and CDR2 SMNVEV (reference sequence). This CDR3 has 16 residues.

This clone has only one observation. The chain links TRBV28 to TRBJ2-3; D possibly corresponds to TRBD2 (5 bases). Germline V gene sequence: CDR1 MDHEN, CDR2 SYDVKM. The CDR3 has 15 amino acids. V lost 5 bases and J lost 3, with 15 bases in between. CDR3 region: CASSPRTDPTDTQYF. The CDR3 bases are TGTGCCAGCAGTCCCCGGACTGATCCAACAGATACGCAGTATTTT.

This sequence joins TRBV27 and TRBJ2-7; TRBD2 is a possible D gene (5 bases). The germline V and J ends were trimmed by 3 bases and 4 bases, with 16 bases remaining between them. The germline V gene encodes CDR1 MNHEY and CDR2 SMNVEV (reference sequence). The CDR3 totals 15 residues. The CDR3 loop reads CASSFGRSGAYEQYF. Written as DNA, the CDR3 is TGTGCCAGCAGTTTTGGCAGGAGCGGAGCTTACGAGCAGTACTTC.

The chain is built from TRBV2 and TRBJ2-7, with 9 bases identical to TRBD1. V trimming: 6 bases; J trimming: 3 bases; junction bases outside the gene matches: 6. Germline assignment: CDR1 SNHLY and CDR2 FYNNEI. CDR3 size: 14 residues. CDR3 nucleotides: TGTGCCAGCAGAGGGACAGGGATCCTCTACGAGCAGTACTTC. This sequence encodes CASRGTGILYEQYF.

The gene calls are TRBV28 and TRBJ1-1; tentative D call: TRBD1 (5 bases). Trimming took off 10 bases at V and 4 bases at J, with 13 bases between the two ends. Germline CDR1 and CDR2: MDHEN and SYDVKM. CDR3 length: 12 amino acids. The CDR3 reads CATRARGTEAFF. CDR3 coding DNA: TGTGCCACCAGGGCGAGAGGCACTGAAGCTTTCTTT. Supplemented by reference TRBV28 and TRBJ1-1, the full variable domain reads DVKVTQSSRYLVKRTGEKVFLECVQDMDHENMFWYRQDPGLGLRLIYFSYDVKMKEKGDIPEGYSVSREKKERFSLILESASTNQTSMYLCATRARGTEAFFGQGTRLTVV.

The chain recombines TRBV10-1 with TRBJ1-1, with a possible D match to TRBD1 (6 bases). Looked up from germline, CDR1 is WNHNN and CDR2 is SYGVQD (reference sequence). CDR3 length: 13 residues. Trimming took off 6 bases at V and 0 bases at J, with 8 bases between the two ends. CDR3: CASRDSMNTEAFF. Written as DNA, the CDR3 is TGCGCCAGCAGGGACAGCATGAACACTGAAGCTTTCTTT.

This chain connects TRBV2 to TRBJ1-5; 8 nucleotides agree with TRBD1. J lost 4 bases, V lost 0 bases, and 11 bases had no gene match. The CDR3 has 18 amino acids. Germline-derived CDR1 and CDR2 are SNHLY and FYNNEI. CDR3 DNA sequence: TGTGCCAGCAGTGAAGCTGCTTATCCAGGGGGCTGGAATCAGCCCCAGCATTTT. Its translation is CASSEAAYPGGWNQPQHF.

V and J are TRBV5-1 and TRBJ2-1; 7 bases are a match to TRBD2. The trim removed 2 bases at V and 7 bases at J, leaving 9 bases unmatched. Germline CDR1 reads SGHRS; CDR2 reads YFSETQ. This CDR3 region has 15 residues. The CDR3 region is CASSLKSGGLNEQFF. CDR3 bases: TGCGCCAGCAGCTTAAAGTCGGGAGGCTTAAATGAGCAGTTCTTC.

The genes are TRBV19 and TRBJ1-1; the D is unclear. Trimming stripped 4 bases from V and 5 bases from J, with 11 bases between. The CDR3 is 13 amino acids. Germline values: CDR1 LNHDA, CDR2 SQIVND (reference sequence). CDR3 in amino acids: CASSNSGWTEAFF. CDR3 sequence (DNA): TGTGCCAGTAGTAACAGCGGGTGGACTGAAGCTTTCTTT. The whole variable domain, remainder taken from reference TRBV19 and TRBJ1-1, is DGGITQSPKYLFRKEGQNVTLSCEQNLNHDAMYWYRQDPGQGLRLIYYSQIVNDFQKGDIAEGYSVSREKKESFPLTVTSAQKNPTAFYLCASSNSGWTEAFFGQGTRLTVV.

The V gene is TRBV6-4, the J gene TRBJ1-2, with 8 bases lining up with TRBD1. The CDR3 has 13 residues. Germline CDR1 reads MRHNA; CDR2 reads SNTAGT. Trimming at V came to 3 bases and at J to 6 bases, leaving 3 bases not matched to a gene. The chain's CDR3 is CASSEGQGNGYTF. The CDR3 region has the DNA TGTGCCAGCAGTGAAGGACAGGGAAATGGCTACACCTTC.

This clone is a singleton in its sample. The chain employs TRBV11-2 and TRBJ2-3, with 8 positions matching TRBD2. The germline gives CDR1 SGHAT, CDR2 FQNNGV. Trimming cost V 0 bases and J 1 base; bases outside gene matches: 6. The CDR3 is 17 amino acids. CDR3: CASSLDAAAGGTDTQYF. The CDR3 DNA is TGTGCCAGCAGCTTAGACGCGGCAGCGGGGGGCACAGATACGCAGTATTTT.

J is TRBJ2-7 and V is TRBV5-1; no firm D call. CDR3 size: 15 residues. The germline CDR1 and CDR2 sequences are SGHRS and YFSETQ. V lost 0 bases and J lost 0, with 10 bases in between. The CDR3 DNA follows: TGCGCCAGCAGCTTGGCCGCAGATTTCTCCTACGAGCAGTACTTC. Its translation: CASSLAADFSYEQYF.

The V and J genes are TRBV11-2 and TRBJ1-1; D might be TRBD1 (5 bases). The CDR3 extends over 20 amino acids. The germline V gene encodes CDR1 SGHAT and CDR2 FQNNGV. The V and J ends lost 0 bases and 0 bases respectively, with 23 bases between them. The CDR3 DNA follows: TGTGCCAGCAGCTTAGATCAACAGGTGACACGAAGTATAATGAACACTGAAGCTTTCTTT. This gives the protein CASSLDQQVTRSIMNTEAFF. Full variable domain (rest looked up from reference TRBV11-2 and TRBJ1-1): EAGVAQSPRYKIIEKRQSVAFWCNPISGHATLYWYQQILGQGPKLLIQFQNNGVVDDSQLPKDRFSAERLKGVDSTLKIQPAKLEDSAVYLCASSLDQQVTRSIMNTEAFFGQGTRLTVV.

This chain connects TRBV5-1 to TRBJ2-3, with D possibly being TRBD2 (6 bases). There are 15 residues in the CDR3. CDR1 and CDR2 from the germline V gene are SGHRS and YFSETQ. Trimming left V 0 bases short and J 6 bases short, with 14 bases between. The CDR3 region has the DNA TGCGCCAGCAGCTTGGAGGAGGGGATTATCGATACGCAGTATTTT. Its translation: CASSLEEGIIDTQYF.

This chain joins TRBV27 and TRBJ1-1; 7 bases are shared with TRBD1. The trim removed 5 bases at V and 1 base at J, leaving 4 bases unmatched. The CDR3 loop spans 14 amino acids. Germline-derived CDR1 and CDR2 are MNHEY and SMNVEV (reference sequence). DNA of the CDR3: TGTGCCAGCAGTGCCGGGACAGCGAACACTGAAGCTTTCTTT. This encodes CASSAGTANTEAFF.

The chain joins TRBV29-1 to TRBJ2-7, with TRBD1 identical over 8 bases. This CDR3 contains 14 residues. The germline V gene encodes CDR1 SQVTM and CDR2 ANQGSEA. V shed 4 bases, J shed 6 bases, and the junction held 11 bases outside the gene matches. CDR3 bases: TGCAGCGTTGCACCGGGACAGGACGTCGCCGAGCAGTACTTC. Translation gives CSVAPGQDVAEQYF.